This TCR beta chain emerged from a study of CD8 T cells in Susac syndrome. Study at large: Clinically active disease was present in 5 or 6 of the sequenced Susac syndrome patients. Roughly eight of these patients were in remission.

The CDR3 totals 13 residues. With 4 bases removed from V and 6 bases from J, the gap between germline ends came to 15 bases. Germline V gives CDR1 SQVTM, CDR2 ANQGSEA. Peripheral blood CD8+ and CD4+ T cells were profiled by TCR beta sequencing. An input of 0.5 to 1 ug of RNA was subjected to reverse transcription using random hexamers. Amplification of TCR beta CDR3 by immunoSEQ multiplex PCR spanned 54 Vbeta and 13 Jbeta. TCRdb analysed the immunoSEQ multiplex PCR reads with MiXCR anew, one entry per CDR3 protein. The sample lists about 240,000 distinct CDR3 sequences, about 95% occurring once. This clonotype was recorded only once.

This chain uses TRBV29-1 with TRBJ1-1; no firm D call. The sequence derives from a human donor with Susac syndrome. The sequencing input was CD4+ T cells from PBMCs. This CDR3 is CSVATNQAAEAFF. CDR3 DNA sequence: TGCAGCGTTGCGACCAATCAGGCCGCTGAAGCTTTCTTT. Together with reference TRBV29-1 and TRBJ1-1, the CDR3 gives the full variable domain: SAVISQKPSRDICQRGTSLTIQCQVDSQVTMMFWYRQQPGQSLTLIATANQGSEATYESGFVIDKFPISRPNLTFSTLTVSNMSPEDSSIYLCSVATNQAAEAFFGQGTRLTVV.